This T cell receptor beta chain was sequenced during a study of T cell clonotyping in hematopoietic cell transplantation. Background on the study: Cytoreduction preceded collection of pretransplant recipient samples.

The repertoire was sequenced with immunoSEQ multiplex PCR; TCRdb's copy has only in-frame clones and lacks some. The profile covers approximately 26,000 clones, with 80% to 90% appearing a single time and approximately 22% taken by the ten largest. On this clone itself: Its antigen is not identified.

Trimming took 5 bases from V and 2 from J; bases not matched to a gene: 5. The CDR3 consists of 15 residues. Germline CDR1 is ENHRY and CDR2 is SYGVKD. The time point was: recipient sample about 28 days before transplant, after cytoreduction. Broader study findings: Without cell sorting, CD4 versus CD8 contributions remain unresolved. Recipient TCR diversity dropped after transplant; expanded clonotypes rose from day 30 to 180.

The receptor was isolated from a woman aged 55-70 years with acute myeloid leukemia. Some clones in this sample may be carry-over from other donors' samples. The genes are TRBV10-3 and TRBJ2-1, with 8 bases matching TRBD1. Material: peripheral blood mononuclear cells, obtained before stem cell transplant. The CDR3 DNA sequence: TGTGCCATCAGTAAGGACAGGGAAGCCTACAATGAGCAGTTCTTC. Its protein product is CAISKDREAYNEQFF.